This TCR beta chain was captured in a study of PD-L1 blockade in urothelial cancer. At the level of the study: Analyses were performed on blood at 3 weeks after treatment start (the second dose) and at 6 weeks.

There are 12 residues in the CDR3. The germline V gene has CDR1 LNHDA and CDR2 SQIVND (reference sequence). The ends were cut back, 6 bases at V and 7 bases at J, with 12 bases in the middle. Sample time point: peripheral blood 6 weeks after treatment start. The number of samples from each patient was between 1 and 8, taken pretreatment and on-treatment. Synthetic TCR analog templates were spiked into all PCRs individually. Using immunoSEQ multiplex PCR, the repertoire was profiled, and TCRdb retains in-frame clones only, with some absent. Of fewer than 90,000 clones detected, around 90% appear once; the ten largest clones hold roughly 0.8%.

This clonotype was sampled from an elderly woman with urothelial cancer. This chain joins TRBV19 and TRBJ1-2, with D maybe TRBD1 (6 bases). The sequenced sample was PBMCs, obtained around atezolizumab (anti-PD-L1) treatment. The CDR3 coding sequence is TGTGCCAGTAGCCCACAGGGATTTGGCTACACCTTC. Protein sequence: CASSPQGFGYTF.